The 9 T cell receptor beta chains presented below share a single source sample, sequenced in a study of blood T cell repertoires in COVID-19. Some clones are missing from TCRdb's copy, which holds only in-frame ones; the method was immunoSEQ multiplex PCR. The sample comprises 15,000 to 20,000 clones, just under 95% of which are singletons, and about 6% rests with the top ten. Sequencing was done on a sample of peripheral blood. Receptors were obtained from a human donor in a cohort sampled during active COVID-19.

V usage is TRBV4-3 and J usage is TRBJ1-1, with a weak D call TRBD1 (5 bases). Trimming removed 3 bases from V and 5 bases from J, with 10 bases in between. CDR3 length: 13 residues. The germline V gene encodes CDR1 LGHNA and CDR2 YSLEER. The DNA for the CDR3 is TGCGCCAGCAGCCATCCAGGGTATACTGAAGCTTTCTTT. Translating gives CASSHPGYTEAFF.

This clone appeared a single time. The CDR3 loop is CASSPGGQGYQPQHF. The CDR3 bases are TGTGCCAGCAGCCCGGGGGGACAGGGGTATCAGCCCCAGCATTTT. V is TRBV6-5 and J is TRBJ1-5, with TRBD1 matching 10 bases. V lost 6 bases to trimming and J lost 5 bases; unmatched junction nucleotides: 7. The CDR3 is 15 amino acids. CDR1 MNHEY and CDR2 SVGAGI come from the germline V gene.

This clone was detected only once. The chain combines TRBV6-4 with TRBJ2-3; 9 bases match TRBD2. This CDR3 has 14 residues. Looked up from germline, CDR1 is MRHNA and CDR2 is SNTAGT. The V segment lost 4 bases and the J segment 1 base; nucleotides outside the gene matches: 0. CDR3 sequence: CASSASGGTDTQYF. The CDR3 coding sequence is TGTGCCAGCAGTGCTAGCGGGGGCACAGATACGCAGTATTTT.

The rearrangement joins TRBV19 to TRBJ2-3; 7 bases map to TRBD2. There are 14 residues in the CDR3. The germline V gene encodes CDR1 LNHDA and CDR2 SQIVND (reference sequence). Trimming cost V 8 bases and J 6 bases; bases outside gene matches: 11. The chain's CDR3 is CASALTSPGDTQYF. CDR3 coding DNA: TGTGCCAGTGCCTTGACTAGCCCTGGGGATACGCAGTATTTT.

The chain links TRBV18 to TRBJ2-7, with TRBD1 identical over 9 bases. The CDR3 length is 16 residues. The junction had 10 bases not matched to a gene; V was cut back by 5 bases and J by 2 bases. Per germline, CDR1 KGHSH and CDR2 LQKENI. The CDR3, as DNA: TGTGCCAGCTCAGCTTGGACAGGGGTGAAGGCCTACGAGCAGTACTTC. Translated: CASSAWTGVKAYEQYF.

The rearrangement uses TRBV6-6 and TRBJ1-5; TRBD1 matches at 7 bases. The length of the CDR3 is 16 residues. Germline assignment: CDR1 MNHNY and CDR2 SVGAGI (reference sequence). V dropped 6 bases and J dropped 3; count of bases not matched to a gene: 11. The chain's CDR3 is CASSNAGQGVNQPQHF. The CDR3, as DNA: TGTGCCAGCAGCAACGCCGGGCAGGGGGTCAATCAGCCCCAGCATTTT.

The chain uses TRBV10-3 and TRBJ2-7, with TRBD1 identical over 10 bases. The CDR3 has 14 residues. CDR1 and CDR2 from the germline V gene are ENHRY and SYGVKD. J was trimmed by 4 bases and V by 9 bases; bases with no gene match: 9. The CDR3 loop reads CAISPGQGRYEQYF. DNA for the CDR3: TGTGCCATTAGCCCGGGACAGGGGAGGTACGAGCAGTACTTC.

The rearrangement uses TRBV7-2 and TRBJ1-2; possibly TRBD1 for D (5 bases). Germline CDR1 reads SGHTA; CDR2 reads FQGNSA. V gave up 7 bases and J gave up 4 bases, with 10 bases separating them. This CDR3 spans 12 amino acids. The CDR3 here is CASTTAIYGYTF. CDR3 nucleotide sequence: TGTGCCAGCACGACAGCCATCTATGGCTACACCTTC.

The rearrangement joins TRBV7-9 to TRBJ1-2; D gene unclear. Germline loops: CDR1 SEHNR, CDR2 FQNEAQ (reference sequence). Deletions cut 3 bases from V and 1 base from J, with 6 bases between. The CDR3 extends over 13 amino acids. This CDR3 reads CASSFGGNYGYTF. CDR3 sequence (DNA): TGTGCCAGCAGCTTCGGCGGTAACTATGGCTACACCTTC.